Sequencing of this T cell receptor (beta chain) was carried out in a study of CD8 T cells in Susac syndrome. Study outcomes and limitations: It was acknowledged in the study that the number of individuals who were included in its TCR sequencing and HLA analysis was relatively small. The CD4+ T cell repertoires of Susac syndrome were found to show no clonal expansion.

Points on this clonotype: Its specificity is not known.

CD8+ and CD4+ T cells circulating in blood were sequenced for TCR beta. Random hexamers were used to reverse transcribe about 0.45 to 1 ug of RNA. Amplification of TCR beta CDR3 across 54 Vbeta and 13 Jbeta was performed with immunoSEQ multiplex PCR. TCRdb recomputed calls from the immunoSEQ multiplex PCR reads with MiXCR, one row per CDR3 protein. The sample carries roughly 150,000 distinct CDR3 sequences, roughly 95% recorded once. There are 18 residues in the CDR3. Trimming left V 5 bases short and J 0 bases short, with 22 bases between. Sequencing input: CD4+ T cells from PBMCs. The rearrangement uses TRBV23-1 and TRBJ1-1, with D unclear. TRBV23-1 is given ORF status, its function remaining uncertain. This sequence originates from a human donor with Susac syndrome. CDR3 sequence (DNA): TGCGCCAGCAGTTCCCCATGCGGCGGGGTTAGGATGAACACTGAAGCTTTCTTT. Its translation: CASSSPCGGVRMNTEAFF.